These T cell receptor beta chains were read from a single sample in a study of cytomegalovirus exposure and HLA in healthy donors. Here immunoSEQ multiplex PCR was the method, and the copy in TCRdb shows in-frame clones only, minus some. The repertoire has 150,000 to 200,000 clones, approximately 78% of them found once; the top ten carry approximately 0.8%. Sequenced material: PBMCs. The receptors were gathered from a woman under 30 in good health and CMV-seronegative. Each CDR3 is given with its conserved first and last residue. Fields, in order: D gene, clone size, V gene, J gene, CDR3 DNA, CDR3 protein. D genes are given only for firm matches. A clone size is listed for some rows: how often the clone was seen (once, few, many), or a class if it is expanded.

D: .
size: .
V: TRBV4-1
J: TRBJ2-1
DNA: TGCGCCAGCAGCCATCCCCAGGGGGAGCGGGACAATGAGCAGTTCTTC
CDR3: CASSHPQGERDNEQFF

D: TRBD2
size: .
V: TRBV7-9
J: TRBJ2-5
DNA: TGTGCCATCCAGACTAGCGGGGAGACCCAGTACTTC
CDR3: CAIQTSGETQYF

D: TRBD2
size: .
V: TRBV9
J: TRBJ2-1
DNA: TGTGCCAGCAGCGTAGTAAGCGGGAGGGCAAATGAGCAGTTCTTC
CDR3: CASSVVSGRANEQFF

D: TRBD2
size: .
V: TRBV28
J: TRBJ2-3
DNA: TGTGCCAGCTTAGTTTCCCTAGGGAGGGTTGATACGCAGTATTTT
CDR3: CASLVSLGRVDTQYF

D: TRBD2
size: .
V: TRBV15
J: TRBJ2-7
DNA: TGTGCCACCAGCTACGGGTATAGCGGGAGGCGCTACGAGCAGTACTTC
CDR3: CATSYGYSGRRYEQYF

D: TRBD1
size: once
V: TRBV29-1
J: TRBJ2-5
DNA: TGCAGCGTGGGTGGACAGGGGGGGGGAGAGACCCAGTACTTC
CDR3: CSVGGQGGGETQYF

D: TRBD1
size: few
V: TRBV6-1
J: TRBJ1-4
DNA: TGTGCCAGCAGTGAAGCCCGCGGGACAGGGGCTGAAAAACTGTTTTTT
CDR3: CASSEARGTGAEKLFF

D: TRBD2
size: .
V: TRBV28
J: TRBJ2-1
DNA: TGTGCCAGCAACCACGGGGCTAGCGGGTGGAGCTCCTACAATGAGCAGTTCTTC
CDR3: CASNHGASGWSSYNEQFF

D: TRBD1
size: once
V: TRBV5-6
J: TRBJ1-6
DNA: TGTGCCAGCAGCCCGACACCCAGGGGGCTCGTCTATAATTCACCCCTCCACTTT
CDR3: CASSPTPRGLVYNSPLHF

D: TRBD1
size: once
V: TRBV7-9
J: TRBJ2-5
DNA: TGTGCCAGCAGCAGAGACAGGGGAGAGACCCAGTACTTC
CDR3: CASSRDRGETQYF